Sequencing of this T cell receptor beta chain was carried out in a study of metastatic and nonmetastatic thyroid tumors. The overall study: For malignant and benign thyroid patients, tumor or nodule tissue and blood were the sources whose repertoires were compared. Notes on the study in general: When malignant thyroid tumors were compared with benign nodules, TCR beta diversity was reportedly significantly higher in the malignant tumors. This held in both blood and tumor samples.

In the original analysis: Researchers built a distant-metastasis classifier for papillary thyroid cancer that drew on CDR3 differences across clinicopathological groups. TCRdb used MiXCR to call clones anew from the PCR reads. The V and J calls, along with clone size, are taken from TCRdb and not from the paper's own processing. This sample yields fewer than 20,000 clones, of which 25% to 35% are seen a single time; 15% to 18% belongs to the top ten. With respect to this clone: Its target is not known. Germline is not matched at one junction end, which may reflect a read error.

Before thyroid surgery, none of the patients had received any treatment. The CDR3 sequence is 16 residues long. CDR1 and CDR2 from the germline V gene are SSHAT and FNYEAQ (reference sequence). The clonotype originates from a female donor with papillary thyroid cancer or a benign thyroid nodule (not recorded which). Some clones in this sample may be carry-over from other donors' samples. Sequencing was done on a sample of tumor tissue. The V gene is TRBV7-7, the J gene TRBJ2-7, with D tentatively TRBD2 (5 bases). The CDR3 region is CASILASPEHTSLLYF. The CDR3 DNA reads TGTGCCAGCATCTTAGCGAGTCCGGAGCACACCTCCCTCCTGTACTTC. Based on the CDR3 plus reference TRBV7-7 and TRBJ2-7, the full variable domain is GAGVSQSPRYKVTKRGQDVTLRCDPISSHATLYWYQQALGQGPEFLTYFNYEAQPDKSGLPSDRFSAERPEGSISTLTIQRTEQRDSAMYRCASILASPEHTSLLYFGPGTRLTVT.